This T cell receptor beta chain was observed in a study of spatial heterogeneity in lung cancer. In the study overall: Untreated early-stage non-small cell lung cancer patients, around 72 in total, were the donors. The authors sequenced available follow-up PBMC samples, taken a median of around two years after resection.

The time point was: blood at routine non-recurrence follow-up after resection. The sequenced material consisted of unsorted whole RNA from tumor, nontumor lung or frozen PBMC. TCR cDNA molecules were tagged individually, and each one carried a unique molecular identifier. Each CDR3 protein gets one entry after TCRdb re-called the 5' RACE reads with MiXCR. The sample has approximately 100,000 distinct CDR3 sequences, around 19% seen once. The sequence derives from a male donor with early-stage non-small cell lung cancer. The sample in question was PBMCs, obtained at follow-up.

DNA of the CDR3: TGCAGTGCCGTGGAGGGCCCCCGCCAGACTAGCACAGATACGCAGTATTTT. Amino acids: CSAVEGPRQTSTDTQYF. This sequence joins TRBV20-1 and TRBJ2-3; possibly TRBD2 for D (6 bases). From germline, CDR1 is DFQATT and CDR2 SNEGSKA (reference sequence). The CDR3 sequence is 17 residues long. V shed 6 bases and J shed 0 bases, with 22 bases lying between them.